Each of the 17 T cell receptor beta chains below was sequenced from the same sample in a study of T cell repertoires in aging, cancer and after chemotherapy. The template was genomic DNA from peripheral blood, not RNA. Multiplex touch-down PCR with TRB-A/B primers amplified rearranged V-D-J TRB sequences. In TCRdb, the multiplex PCR reads were re-called with MiXCR into one record per CDR3 protein. The table records nearly 11,000 distinct CDR3 sequences, about 45% of them present only once. Sequences were obtained from blood. Receptor source: a human donor in good health.

V is TRBV7-2 and J is TRBJ2-1; D remains ambiguous. V dropped 2 bases and J dropped 6 bases, with 14 bases sitting between them. There are 15 residues in the CDR3. Germline lookup yields CDR1 SGHTA and CDR2 FQGNSA. The CDR3 DNA reads as TGTGCCAGCAGCTTAAACCGTGGGGTCGGCAATGAGCAGTTCTTC. Its translation is CASSLNRGVGNEQFF.

V and J are TRBV7-3 and TRBJ2-2; perhaps TRBD2 as D (6 bases). V was shortened by 2 bases and J by 3 bases, with 16 bases between the two germline ends. The CDR3 is made up of 17 amino acids. Germline loops: CDR1 SGHTA, CDR2 FQGTGA. CDR3: CASSLAGWQEDTGELFF. The CDR3 nucleotides are TGTGCCAGCAGCTTAGCGGGGTGGCAGGAGGACACCGGGGAGCTGTTTTTT.

The CDR3 DNA is TGTGCCAGCAGTGAAGATGGCAGGGGGGGTGGAAACACCATATATTTT. Residues: CASSEDGRGGGNTIYF. The rearrangement joins TRBV6-1 to TRBJ1-3; 7 bases are shared with TRBD1. This CDR3 is 16 amino acids long. V was clipped by 1 base and J by 3 bases; unmatched bases: 6. The V gene's germline CDR1 is MNHNS and CDR2 SASEGT.

This clonotype was seen a few times. J is TRBJ2-7 and V is TRBV20-1, with D perhaps being TRBD1 or TRBD2 (5 bases each). CDR3 size: 14 residues. The germline V gene encodes CDR1 DFQATT and CDR2 SNEGSKA (reference sequence). V lost 6 bases to trimming and J lost 1 base, with 16 bases between them. The chain's CDR3 is CSACWDGASYEQYF. The CDR3 coding sequence is TGCAGTGCCTGTTGGGACGGTGCATCCTACGAGCAGTACTTC.

As concerns this clonotype: The conserved final phenylalanine or tryptophan is absent from the CDR3, which likely points to a read error. The rearrangement uses TRBV27 and TRBJ1-5, with 7 positions matching TRBD1. CDR1 is MNHEY and CDR2 is SMNVEV in the germline V gene (reference sequence). The CDR3 runs 14 residues. The ends lost 6 bases at V and 2 bases at J; junction bases unmatched: 4. CDR3 in amino acids: CASRGTVGNQPQHS. The CDR3 DNA sequence: TGTGCCAGCAGGGGGACAGTAGGCAATCAGCCCCAGCATTCT.

The J gene is TRBJ2-3, the V gene TRBV7-9; D tentatively fits TRBD1 or TRBD2 (5 bases each). Trimming pared 5 bases from V and 4 bases from J, leaving 16 bases between. Germline V gives CDR1 SEHNR, CDR2 FQNEAQ (reference sequence). There are 15 residues in the CDR3. This chain's CDR3 is CASSPGRATSDTQYF. The CDR3 DNA is TGTGCCAGCAGCCCGGGACGCGCGACGTCAGATACGCAGTATTTT.

This chain connects TRBV6-6 to TRBJ1-6; D not certain. Trimming removed 9 bases at V and 5 bases at J, with 17 bases between. The length of the CDR3 is 15 residues. From germline, CDR1 is MNHNY and CDR2 SVGAGI (reference sequence). CDR3 sequence reads: CASCYSGINNSPLHF. CDR3 sequence (DNA): TGTGCCAGTTGCTACTCGGGCATCAATAATTCACCCCTCCACTTT.

In its sample, this clonotype is medium-sized. The chain has TRBV29-1 and TRBJ1-2; 8 nucleotides line up with TRBD1. V gave up 0 bases and J gave up 8 bases; unmatched junction bases: 11. CDR3 length equals 15 residues. Germline values: CDR1 SQVTM, CDR2 ANQGSEA. CDR3 in amino acids: CSVEDRSRGQWGYTF. For the CDR3, the DNA is TGCAGCGTTGAAGACAGGTCCAGGGGGCAGTGGGGCTACACCTTC.

The V and J genes are TRBV6-1 and TRBJ2-7, with 9 bases matching TRBD1. The CDR3 is 14 residues long. V trimming: 6 bases; J trimming: 9 bases; junction bases outside the gene matches: 12. From germline, CDR1 is MNHNS and CDR2 SASEGT. In nucleotides, the CDR3 is TGTGCCAGCAGGGACCGGGACAGGGTATTCGGGCAGTACTTC. It specifies CASRDRDRVFGQYF.

This chain links TRBV27 with TRBJ2-2, with 7 bases aligning to TRBD2. The germline V gene has CDR1 MNHEY and CDR2 SMNVEV (reference sequence). The CDR3 extends over 14 amino acids. J gave up 5 bases and V 5 bases, and 5 bases lay outside the gene matches. For the CDR3, the DNA is TGTGCCAGCAGTGCCGGGGGGTGGACCGGGGAGCTGTTTTTT. It encodes CASSAGGWTGELFF.

This clonotype was seen a few times. One end of the junction fails to match germline, which may point to a read error. The chain is built from TRBV12-3 or TRBV12-4 and TRBJ1-4, with D possibly matching TRBD1 (5 bases). The CDR3 is 14 residues long. The CDR3 region is CAISDSPANEKLFF. The CDR3 nucleotides read TGTGCCATCAGTGACAGTCCGGCTAATGAAAAACTGTTTTTT.

The V gene is TRBV29-1, the J gene TRBJ1-1; possible D gene TRBD1, 5 bases. The CDR3 has 12 residues. Germline CDR1 reads SQVTM; CDR2 reads ANQGSEA. Trimming removed 1 base at V and 6 bases at J, with 9 bases between. The CDR3 reads CSVEGTGPEAFF. The DNA for the CDR3 is TGCAGCGTTGAAGGGACGGGGCCTGAAGCTTTCTTT.

The V call is TRBV27, the J call TRBJ1-5, with TRBD1 identical over 8 bases. Germline V CDR1 and CDR2: MNHEY, SMNVEV (reference sequence). The CDR3 consists of 14 residues. V lost 4 bases, J lost 3 bases, and 2 bases stayed unmatched. CDR3 in DNA: TGTGCCAGCAGTTGGACAGGGCTCAATCAGCCCCAGCATTTT. It is translated as CASSWTGLNQPQHF.

Details on this clonotype: A junction end diverges from the germline sequence, so it may reflect a read error. The chain is built from TRBV4-2 and TRBJ2-7; TRBD2 is a possible D gene (6 bases). The germline V gene encodes CDR1 LGHNA and CDR2 YNFKEQ. CDR3 length: 16 residues. In DNA, the CDR3 is TGCGCCAGCAGCCAAAATGCGGACGGGAGCGTGTACGAGCAGTACTTC. It is translated as CASSQNADGSVYEQYF.

V and J are TRBV6-5 and TRBJ2-3, with a possible D match to TRBD2 (6 bases). The CDR3 has 17 residues. The V end was cut by 5 bases, the J end by 2 bases, with 20 bases between. Per the germline V gene, CDR1 is MNHEY and CDR2 is SVGAGI. The CDR3 loop reads CASSPPSRGWDTDTQYF. Here the CDR3 DNA reads TGTGCCAGCAGTCCTCCCTCCCGGGGGTGGGACACAGATACGCAGTATTTT.

V and J are TRBV30 and TRBJ1-1; weak D call: TRBD1 (5 bases). The CDR3 is 14 amino acids. The germline V and J ends were trimmed by 3 bases and 1 base, with 12 bases remaining between them. Germline CDR1 and CDR2: GTSNPN and SVGIG (reference sequence). For the CDR3, the DNA is TGTGCCTGGAGGCGGGGACCGACGAACACTGAAGCTTTCTTT. It yields the protein CAWRRGPTNTEAFF.

The V and J genes are TRBV7-2 and TRBJ2-3, with a possible D match to TRBD2 (6 bases). Germline V gives CDR1 SGHTA, CDR2 FQGNSA. V lost 7 bases and J 2 bases, leaving 22 bases between the germline ends. CDR3 length: 17 residues. The CDR3 DNA follows: TGTGCCAGCAATCCCGGGTGGTGGGCGGGGATCACAGATACGCAGTATTTT. This translates into CASNPGWWAGITDTQYF. Full variable domain (missing parts from reference TRBV7-2 and TRBJ2-3): GAGVSQSPSNKVTEKGKDVELRCDPISGHTALYWYRQSLGQGLEFLIYFQGNSAPDKSGLPSDRFSAERTGGSVSTLTIQRTQQEDSAVYLCASNPGWWAGITDTQYFGPGTRLTVL.